The clone carrying this TCR beta chain was recorded only once. The antigen remains undetermined. The CDR3 length is 11 residues. The germline CDR1 and CDR2 sequences are SEHNR and FQNEAQ (reference sequence). The V end lost 7 bases, the J end lost 7 bases, and 10 bases lay between the germline ends. Profiled with immunoSEQ multiplex PCR; TCRdb holds only in-frame clones, not every one. The table has roughly 49,000 clones, approximately 90% seen once. This sample was taken from a study of neoadjuvant nivolumab and ipilimumab in lung cancer. The study's findings and limits: A small number of samples were TCR sequenced. Compared with tumor-adjacent uninvolved lung, resected tumors showed greater richness and clonality. From pretherapy to surgery, tumor richness and clonality rose with dual therapy. TCR clonality did not significantly correlate with pathologic tumor regression.

The chain joins TRBV7-9 to TRBJ1-2; D might be TRBD1 (6 bases). The TCR sequence derives from an adult with non-small cell lung cancer. Some clones in this sample may be carry-over from other donors' samples. Sample: blood, taken before neoadjuvant nivolumab, alone or with ipilimumab. CDR3: CASINRAGYTF. As DNA, the CDR3 is TGTGCCAGCATAAACAGGGCTGGCTACACCTTC.